The 8 T cell receptor beta chains below were found in one sample sequenced in a study of radiotherapy plus CTLA-4 blockade in lung cancer. The table came from immunoSEQ multiplex PCR; TCRdb's copy has only in-frame clones and leaves some out. The data contain tens of thousands of clones, 77% of them singletons. The sample here was peripheral blood, taken from a patient treated with radiotherapy plus ipilimumab. Every receptor here comes from a human donor with non-small cell lung cancer whose response to radiotherapy plus ipilimumab could not be evaluated.

V and J are TRBV4-1 and TRBJ2-5, with 9 bases matching TRBD1. Matching the DNA end better, TRBJ2-7 makes the J call doubtful. CDR3 length equals 16 residues. Germline CDR1 reads MGHRA; CDR2 reads YSYEKL. The chain's CDR3 is CASSQGPGQGSYEQYF. CDR3 sequence (DNA): TGCGCCAGCAGCCAAGGGCCGGGACAGGGATCCTACGAGCAGTACTTC.

This clone has just one count. The gene calls are TRBV5-4 and TRBJ2-7; D remains ambiguous. Germline assignment: CDR1 SGHNT and CDR2 YYREEE (reference sequence). V lost 4 bases and J 4 bases, leaving 12 bases between the germline ends. The CDR3 runs to 13 residues. The DNA of the CDR3 is TGTGCCAGCAGCCCCTATCTCGGGTACGAGCAGTACTTC. The encoded protein is CASSPYLGYEQYF.

Comments on this clone: The sample contains more than one DNA sequence encoding this CDR3. J is TRBJ2-7 and V is TRBV5-4; D is uncertain. Per germline, CDR1 SGHNT and CDR2 YYREEE (reference sequence). The CDR3 loop spans 15 amino acids. V gave up 3 bases and J gave up 6 bases, with 19 bases separating them. The DNA for the CDR3 is TGTGCCAGCAGCTCGCCGAAGACCAGCGTGGCCGAGCAGTACTTC. Amino acid sequence: CASSSPKTSVAEQYF.

J is TRBJ1-1 and V is TRBV18; TRBD1 matches at 9 bases. V was clipped by 2 bases and J by 4 bases; unmatched bases: 11. From germline, CDR1 is KGHSH and CDR2 LQKENI. The CDR3 consists of 17 residues. The DNA of the CDR3 is TGTGCCAGCTCACCAGGGGGACAGGGTTCAGAGTTCACTGAAGCTTTCTTT. This gives the protein CASSPGGQGSEFTEAFF.

V is TRBV5-8 and J is TRBJ1-1, with 8 bases matching TRBD1. The CDR3 loop spans 16 amino acids. J lost 4 bases, V lost 5 bases, and 13 bases had no gene match. Germline CDR1 reads SGHTS; CDR2 reads YDEGEE. CDR3 in DNA: TGTGCCAGCAGGTTTCAGGGGGCGAGGGTATTCACTGAAGCTTTCTTT. Amino acids: CASRFQGARVFTEAFF.

The rearrangement joins TRBV7-2 to TRBJ2-1; TRBD2 matches at 9 bases. Germline trimming cut 2 bases from V and 3 bases from J; bases unmatched to any gene: 5. CDR1 and CDR2 (germline): SGHTA, FQGNSA. The CDR3 contains 16 residues. CDR3 coding DNA: TGTGCCAGCAGCTTAACCGGGACTAGCATCTACAATGAGCAGTTCTTC. This gives the protein CASSLTGTSIYNEQFF.

The CDR3 bases are TGTGCCAGCAGCCCAGATGGGCAGAGTCATTCACCCCTCCACTTT. Encoded protein: CASSPDGQSHSPLHF. The chain joins TRBV7-9 to TRBJ1-6; no clear D. V was shortened by 5 bases and J by 8 bases, with 16 bases between the two germline ends. This CDR3 region has 15 residues. Germline lookup yields CDR1 SEHNR and CDR2 FQNEAQ (reference sequence).

The CDR3 here is CASSLAGGTSGRGETQYF. The CDR3 region has the DNA TGCGCCAGCAGCTTGGCCGGGGGGACTAGCGGGAGAGGAGAGACCCAGTACTTC. The chain couples TRBV5-1 to TRBJ2-5, with 14 bases matching TRBD2. V dropped 0 bases and J dropped 4; count of bases not matched to a gene: 8. This CDR3 has 18 amino acids. Germline V gene data show CDR1 as SGHRS and CDR2 as YFSETQ. The entire variable domain, with the rest obtained from reference TRBV5-1 and TRBJ2-5, is as follows: KAGVTQTPRYLIKTRGQQVTLSCSPISGHRSVSWYQQTPGQGLQFLFEYFSETQRNKGNFPGRFSGRQFSNSRSEMNVSTLELGDSALYLCASSLAGGTSGRGETQYFGPGTRLLVL.